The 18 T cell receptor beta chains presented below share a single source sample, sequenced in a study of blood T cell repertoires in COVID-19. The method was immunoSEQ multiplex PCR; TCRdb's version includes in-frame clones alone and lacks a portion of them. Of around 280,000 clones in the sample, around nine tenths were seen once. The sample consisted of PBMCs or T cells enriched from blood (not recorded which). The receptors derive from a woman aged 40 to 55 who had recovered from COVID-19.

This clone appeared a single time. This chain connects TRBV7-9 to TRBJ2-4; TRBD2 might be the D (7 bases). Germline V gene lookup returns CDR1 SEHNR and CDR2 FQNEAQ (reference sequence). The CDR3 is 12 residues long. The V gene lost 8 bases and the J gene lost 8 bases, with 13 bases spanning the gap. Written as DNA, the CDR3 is TGTGCCAGCGGACTAGAGGGGGACATTCAGTACTTC. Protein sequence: CASGLEGDIQYF.

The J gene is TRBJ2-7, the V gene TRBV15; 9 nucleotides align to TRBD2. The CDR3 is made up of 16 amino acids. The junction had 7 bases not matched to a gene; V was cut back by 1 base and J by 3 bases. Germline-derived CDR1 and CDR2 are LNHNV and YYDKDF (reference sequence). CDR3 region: CATSRAAASGIYEQYF. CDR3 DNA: TGTGCCACCAGCAGAGCAGCGGCTAGCGGGATCTACGAGCAGTACTTC.

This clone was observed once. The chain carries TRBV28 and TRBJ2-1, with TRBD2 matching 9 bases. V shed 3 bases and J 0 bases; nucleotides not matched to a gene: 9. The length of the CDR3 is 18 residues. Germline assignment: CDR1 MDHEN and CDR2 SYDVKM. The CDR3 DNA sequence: TGTGCCAGCAGTTTGGCGGGAGGGAACGCCCGCTCCTACAATGAGCAGTTCTTC. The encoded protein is CASSLAGGNARSYNEQFF.

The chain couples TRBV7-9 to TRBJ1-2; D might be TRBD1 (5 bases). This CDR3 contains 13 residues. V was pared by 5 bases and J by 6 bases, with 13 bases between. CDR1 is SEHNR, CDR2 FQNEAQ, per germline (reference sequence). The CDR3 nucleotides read TGTGCCAGCAGCCCGACAGTGGACCATGGCTACACCTTC. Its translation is CASSPTVDHGYTF.

The CDR3 protein is CASSLFYNEQFF. In nucleotides, the CDR3 is TGTGCCAGCAGCCTCTTCTACAATGAGCAGTTCTTC. This chain connects TRBV7-9 to TRBJ2-1; no firm D call. Trimming shortened V by 5 bases and J by 3 bases, and 5 bases separated the two germline ends. CDR3 length: 12 residues. The germline CDR1 and CDR2 sequences are SEHNR and FQNEAQ (reference sequence).

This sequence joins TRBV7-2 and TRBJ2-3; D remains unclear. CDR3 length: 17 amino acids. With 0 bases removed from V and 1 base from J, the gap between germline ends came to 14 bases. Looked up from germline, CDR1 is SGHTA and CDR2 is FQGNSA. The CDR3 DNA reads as TGTGCCAGCAGCTTAGCCTCTTCCGGTCGGGGCACAGATACGCAGTATTTT. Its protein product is CASSLASSGRGTDTQYF.

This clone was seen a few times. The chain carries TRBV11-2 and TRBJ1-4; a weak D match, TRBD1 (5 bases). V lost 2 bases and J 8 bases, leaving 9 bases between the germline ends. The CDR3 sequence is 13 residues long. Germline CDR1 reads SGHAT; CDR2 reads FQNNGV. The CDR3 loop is CASSLPGVEKLFF. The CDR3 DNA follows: TGTGCCAGCAGCTTACCGGGGGTCGAAAAACTGTTTTTT.

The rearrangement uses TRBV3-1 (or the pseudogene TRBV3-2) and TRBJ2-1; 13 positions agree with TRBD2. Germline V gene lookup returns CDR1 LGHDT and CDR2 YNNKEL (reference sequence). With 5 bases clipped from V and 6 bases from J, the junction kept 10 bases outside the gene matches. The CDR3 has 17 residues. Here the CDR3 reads CASSTVGGTSGTNEQFF. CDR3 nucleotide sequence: TGTGCCAGCAGCACAGTGGGGGGGACTAGCGGGACCAATGAGCAGTTCTTC.

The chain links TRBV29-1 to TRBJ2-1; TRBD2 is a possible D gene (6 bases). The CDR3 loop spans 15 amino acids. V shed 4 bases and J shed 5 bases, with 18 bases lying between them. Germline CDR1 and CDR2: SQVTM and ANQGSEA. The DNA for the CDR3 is TGCAGCGTTGGGGGCACGGCGGGAAGTCACAATGAGCAGTTCTTC. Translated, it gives CSVGGTAGSHNEQFF.

The CDR3 DNA follows: TGTGCCAGCAGCTCCGACAGGGCTCAGCCCCAGCATTTT. It codes for CASSSDRAQPQHF. The chain is built from TRBV2 and TRBJ1-5, with 7 bases matching TRBD1. Germline lookup yields CDR1 SNHLY and CDR2 FYNNEI. V gave up 6 bases and J gave up 6 bases; unmatched junction bases: 5. The length of the CDR3 is 13 residues.

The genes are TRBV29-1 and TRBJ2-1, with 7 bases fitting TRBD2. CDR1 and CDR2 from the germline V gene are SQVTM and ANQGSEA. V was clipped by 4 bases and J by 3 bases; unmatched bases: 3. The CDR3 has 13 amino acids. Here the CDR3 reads CSVGLADYNEQFF. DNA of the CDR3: TGCAGCGTTGGGCTAGCGGACTACAATGAGCAGTTCTTC.

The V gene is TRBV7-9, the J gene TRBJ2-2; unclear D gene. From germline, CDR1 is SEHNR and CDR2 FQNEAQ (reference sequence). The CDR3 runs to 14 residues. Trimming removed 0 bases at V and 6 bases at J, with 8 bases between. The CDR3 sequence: CASSLASVAGELFF. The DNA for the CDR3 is TGTGCCAGCAGCTTAGCGTCGGTGGCCGGGGAGCTGTTTTTT.

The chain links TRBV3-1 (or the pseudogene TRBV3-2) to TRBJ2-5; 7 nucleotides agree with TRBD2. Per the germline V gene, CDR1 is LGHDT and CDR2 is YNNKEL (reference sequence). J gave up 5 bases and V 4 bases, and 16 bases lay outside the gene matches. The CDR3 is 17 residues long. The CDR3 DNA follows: TGTGCCAGCAGCCCCGGGGCGGGAGAACTCCTTGAGGAGACCCAGTACTTC. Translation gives CASSPGAGELLEETQYF.

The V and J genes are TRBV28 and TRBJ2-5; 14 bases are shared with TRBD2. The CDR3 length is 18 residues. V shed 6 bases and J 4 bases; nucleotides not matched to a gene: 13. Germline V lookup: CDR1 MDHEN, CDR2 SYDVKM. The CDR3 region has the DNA TGTGCCAGCAGAAAATCCGGGACTAGCGGGAGAGGTGGAGAGACCCAGTACTTC. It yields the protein CASRKSGTSGRGGETQYF.

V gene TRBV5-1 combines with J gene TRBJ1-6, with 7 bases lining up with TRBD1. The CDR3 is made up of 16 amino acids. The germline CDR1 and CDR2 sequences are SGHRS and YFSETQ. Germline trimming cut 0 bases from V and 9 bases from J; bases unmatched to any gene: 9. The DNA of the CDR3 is TGCGCCAGCAGCTTGGGGACGACAGGGAACAGTTCACCCCTCCACTTT. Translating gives CASSLGTTGNSSPLHF.

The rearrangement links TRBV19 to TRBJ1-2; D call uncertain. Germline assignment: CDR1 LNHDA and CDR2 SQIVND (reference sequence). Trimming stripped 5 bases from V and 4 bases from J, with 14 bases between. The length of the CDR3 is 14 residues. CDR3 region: CASSSSQVGYGYTF. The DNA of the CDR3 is TGTGCCAGTAGTTCTTCTCAGGTCGGCTATGGCTACACCTTC.

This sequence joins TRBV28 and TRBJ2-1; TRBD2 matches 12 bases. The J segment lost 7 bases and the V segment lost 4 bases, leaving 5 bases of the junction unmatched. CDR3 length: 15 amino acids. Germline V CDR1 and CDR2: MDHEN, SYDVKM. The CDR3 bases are TGTGCCAGCAGTTCGCCTAGCGGGAGGGTGAATGAGCAGTTCTTC. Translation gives CASSSPSGRVNEQFF.

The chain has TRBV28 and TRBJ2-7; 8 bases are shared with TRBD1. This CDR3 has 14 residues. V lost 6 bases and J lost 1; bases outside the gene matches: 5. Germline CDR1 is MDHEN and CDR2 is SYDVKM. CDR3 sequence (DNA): TGTGCCAGCAGCCAGACAGGGGCTTCCTACGAGCAGTACTTC. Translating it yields CASSQTGASYEQYF.